What follows is one TCR beta chain and its context. The antigen this receptor binds is unknown. No per-base quality is available; no much larger clone lies one base away. The collaborating institutions used their own protocols to collect whole blood in K2EDTA tubes. For TCRbeta analysis, collaborators shipped samples in one of three forms: frozen whole blood, isolated PBMCs, or DNA extracted from either of those sample types. This entry comes from a study of blood T cell repertoires in COVID-19 (TCRdb year 2020). Study-level background: Samples covering the acute and convalescent phases of COVID-19 were provided by collaborators in the United States, Italy and Spain. A freely available public database, intended as a resource for researchers studying the immune response to SARS-CoV-2, is where the repertoires were released. Where available, HLA class I and class II types were taken from metadata supplied by the sample provider and were not determined by assay-based typing. Samples came from the ongoing ImmuneRACE study (first 160 participants) plus 1,254 subjects from 6 global collaborators. The material from the prospective study consisted of cDNA or gDNA derived from T cells, B-cell-depleted T cells, or PBMCs. Nearly every sample came with metadata listing a de-identified subject ID, COVID-19 status, age in years and sex. Subjects who had been exposed to COVID-19, were actively infected with it, or had recovered from it provided the deeply sampled blood TCRbeta repertoires that made up the dataset. Results the study describes overall, beyond this receptor: The quantity of clinical and demographic metadata differed by source and by participant and was supplied without curation.

Trimming at the junction amounts to 3 bases on V and 4 bases on J, and the germline ends lie 13 bases apart. CDR1 is given as LGHNA and CDR2 as YSLEER, both from the germline V gene. The CDR3 runs 16 residues from the cysteine to the phenylalanine. Of all the DNA, just the CDR3 is kept, 48 bases in frame from base 1. The immunoSEQ Assay, a bias-controlled multiplex PCR, was used to amplify TCRbeta CDR3 regions from genomic DNA. In the paper's pipeline: Within the assay, amplification of reference gene primers was used to estimate how many nucleated cells each sample contained. Sequence reads were collapsed and filtered to measure the absolute abundance of every unique TCRbeta CDR3 rearrangement. For each sample, productive Simpson clonality was calculated as the square root of Simpson's diversity index across productive rearrangements. Not all clones reach the TCRdb copy of this immuneACCESS table, which keeps in-frame sequences only. Checked studies attribute under half of the gap to unresolved V genes and leave the rest unexplained. That table furnishes V, J and clone size, whereas the DNA furnished D and trimming. For this sample the table gives around 70,000 clones, of which around 86% were detected only once. The biggest ten clones account for roughly a tenth of the sample.

This TCR was sampled from a young woman with acute or convalescent COVID-19. The V and J genes are TRBV4-3 and TRBJ2-6, with an unclear D gene assignment. The sample taken for sequencing was peripheral blood. The CDR3 region reads CASSHGEGSGANVLTF. The DNA reads TGCGCCAGCAGCCATGGAGAAGGTTCCGGGGCCAACGTCCTGACTTTC.